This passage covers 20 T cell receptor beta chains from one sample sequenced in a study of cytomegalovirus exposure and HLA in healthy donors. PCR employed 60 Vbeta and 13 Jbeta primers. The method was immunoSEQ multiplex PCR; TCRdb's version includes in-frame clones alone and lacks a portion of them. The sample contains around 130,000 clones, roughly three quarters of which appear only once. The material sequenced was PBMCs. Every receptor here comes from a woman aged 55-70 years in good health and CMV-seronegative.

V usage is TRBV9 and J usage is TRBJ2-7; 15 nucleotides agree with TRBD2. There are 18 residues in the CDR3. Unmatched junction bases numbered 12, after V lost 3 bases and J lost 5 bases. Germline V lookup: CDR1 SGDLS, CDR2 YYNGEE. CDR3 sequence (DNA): TGTGCCAGCAGCGCCCACCCCGGGACTAGCGGGAGGAACAACGAGCAGTACTTC. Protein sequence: CASSAHPGTSGRNNEQYF.

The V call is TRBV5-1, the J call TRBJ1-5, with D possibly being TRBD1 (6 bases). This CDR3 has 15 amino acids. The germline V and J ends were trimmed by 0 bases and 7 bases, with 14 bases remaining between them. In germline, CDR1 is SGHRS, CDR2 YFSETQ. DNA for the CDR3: TGCGCCAGCAGCTTGGGGGACATCCCAAGGCAGCCCCAGCATTTT. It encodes CASSLGDIPRQPQHF.

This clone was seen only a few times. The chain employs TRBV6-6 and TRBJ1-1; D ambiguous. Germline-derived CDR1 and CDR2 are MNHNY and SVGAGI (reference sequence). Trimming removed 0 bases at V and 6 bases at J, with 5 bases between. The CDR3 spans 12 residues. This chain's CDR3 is CASSYSAPEAFF. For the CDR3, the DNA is TGTGCCAGCAGTTACTCGGCACCTGAAGCTTTCTTT.

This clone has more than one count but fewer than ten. CDR3 bases: TGTGCCAGCAGCTTAGCGCAGGTCACTGAGCAGTTCTTC. Encoded protein: CASSLAQVTEQFF. The gene calls are TRBV11-1 and TRBJ2-1; D unclear. The CDR3 covers 13 residues. V lost 0 bases, J lost 9 bases, and 9 bases lay in between. The germline V gene encodes CDR1 SGHAT and CDR2 FQDESV (reference sequence).

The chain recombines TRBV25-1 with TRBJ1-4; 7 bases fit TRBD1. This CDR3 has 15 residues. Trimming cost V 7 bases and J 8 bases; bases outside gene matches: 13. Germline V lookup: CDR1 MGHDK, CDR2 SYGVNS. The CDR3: CASTPMKGANEKLFF. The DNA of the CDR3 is TGTGCCAGCACCCCTATGAAGGGGGCGAACGAAAAACTGTTTTTT.

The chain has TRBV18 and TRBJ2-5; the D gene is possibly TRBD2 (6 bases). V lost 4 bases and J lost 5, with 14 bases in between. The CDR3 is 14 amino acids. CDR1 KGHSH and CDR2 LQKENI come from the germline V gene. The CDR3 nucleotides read TGTGCCAGCTCACGGCCAGGCGGGACGGAGACCCAGTACTTC. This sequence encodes CASSRPGGTETQYF. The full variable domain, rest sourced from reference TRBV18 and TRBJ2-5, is NAGVMQNPRHLVRRRGQEARLRCSPMKGHSHVYWYRQLPEEGLKFMVYLQKENIIDESGMPKERFSAEFPKEGPSILRIQQVVRGDSAAYFCASSRPGGTETQYFGPGTRLLVL.

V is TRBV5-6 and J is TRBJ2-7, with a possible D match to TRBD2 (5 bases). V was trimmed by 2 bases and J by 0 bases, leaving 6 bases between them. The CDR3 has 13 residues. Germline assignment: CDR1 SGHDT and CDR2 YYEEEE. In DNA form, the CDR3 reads TGTGCCAGCAGCTTTGGACTCTCCTACGAGCAGTACTTC. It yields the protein CASSFGLSYEQYF.

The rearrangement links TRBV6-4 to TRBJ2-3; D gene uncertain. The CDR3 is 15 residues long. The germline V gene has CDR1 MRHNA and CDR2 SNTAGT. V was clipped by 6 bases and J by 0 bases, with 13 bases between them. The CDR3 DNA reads TGTGCCAGCAGGGAGACTTCCTCTAGCACAGATACGCAGTATTTT. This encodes CASRETSSSTDTQYF.

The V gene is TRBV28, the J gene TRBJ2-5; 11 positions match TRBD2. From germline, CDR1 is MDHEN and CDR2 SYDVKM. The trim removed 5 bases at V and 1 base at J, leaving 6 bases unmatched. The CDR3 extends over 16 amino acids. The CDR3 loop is CASSALAGGGQETQYF. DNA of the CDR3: TGTGCCAGCAGTGCCTTAGCGGGGGGGGGCCAAGAGACCCAGTACTTC.

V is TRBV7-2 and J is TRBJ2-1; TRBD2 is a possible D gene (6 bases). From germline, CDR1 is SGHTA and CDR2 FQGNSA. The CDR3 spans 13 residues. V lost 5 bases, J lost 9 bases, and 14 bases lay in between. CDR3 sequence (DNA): TGTGCCAGCAGCAGGGACCCCGGGGGTGAGCAGTTCTTC. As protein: CASSRDPGGEQFF.

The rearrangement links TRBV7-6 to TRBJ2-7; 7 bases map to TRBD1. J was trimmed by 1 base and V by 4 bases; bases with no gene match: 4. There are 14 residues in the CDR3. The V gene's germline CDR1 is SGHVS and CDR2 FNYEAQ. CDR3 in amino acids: CASSSTGQSYEQYF. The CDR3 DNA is TGTGCCAGCAGCTCCACGGGACAGTCCTACGAGCAGTACTTC.

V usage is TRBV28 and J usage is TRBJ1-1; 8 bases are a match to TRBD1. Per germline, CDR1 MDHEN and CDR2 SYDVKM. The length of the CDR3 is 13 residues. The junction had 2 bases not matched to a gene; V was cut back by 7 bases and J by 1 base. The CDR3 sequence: CASIDRGNTEAFF. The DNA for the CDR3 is TGTGCCAGCATCGACAGGGGGAACACTGAAGCTTTCTTT.

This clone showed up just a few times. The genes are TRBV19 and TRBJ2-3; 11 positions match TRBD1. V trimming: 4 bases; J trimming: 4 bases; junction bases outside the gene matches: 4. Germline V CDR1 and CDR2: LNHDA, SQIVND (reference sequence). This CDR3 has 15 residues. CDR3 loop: CASSTGQGAPDTQYF. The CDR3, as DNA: TGTGCCAGTAGTACCGGACAGGGGGCGCCAGATACGCAGTATTTT.

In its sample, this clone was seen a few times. CDR3 DNA: TGTGCCAGCAGTCCCGGACACGGGAGGGGAGGACCCCTCCACTTT. It yields the protein CASSPGHGRGGPLHF. This chain joins TRBV6-5 and TRBJ1-6; D perhaps matches TRBD1 (5 bases). Trimming shortened V by 5 bases and J by 12 bases, and 20 bases separated the two germline ends. Germline lookup yields CDR1 MNHEY and CDR2 SVGAGI. CDR3 length equals 15 residues.

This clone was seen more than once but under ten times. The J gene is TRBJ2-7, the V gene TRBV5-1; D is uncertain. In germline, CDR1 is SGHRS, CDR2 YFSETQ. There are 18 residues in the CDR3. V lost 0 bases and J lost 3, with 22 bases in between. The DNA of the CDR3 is TGCGCCAGCAGCTTGGGGCGGATCGATAAAAGCCTCCTCTACGAGCAGTACTTC. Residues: CASSLGRIDKSLLYEQYF.

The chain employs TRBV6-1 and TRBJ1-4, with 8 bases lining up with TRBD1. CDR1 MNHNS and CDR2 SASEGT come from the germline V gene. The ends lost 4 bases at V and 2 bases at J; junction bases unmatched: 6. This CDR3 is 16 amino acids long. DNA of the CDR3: TGTGCCAGCAGTGGACAGGGGAAGGCGACTAATGAAAAACTGTTTTTT. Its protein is CASSGQGKATNEKLFF.

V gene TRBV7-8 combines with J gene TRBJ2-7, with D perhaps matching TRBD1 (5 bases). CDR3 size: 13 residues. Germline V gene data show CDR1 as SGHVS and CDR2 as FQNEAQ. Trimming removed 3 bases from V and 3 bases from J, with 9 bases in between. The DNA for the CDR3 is TGTGCCAGCAGCTTGGGGCTCTTCTACGAGCAGTACTTC. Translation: CASSLGLFYEQYF.

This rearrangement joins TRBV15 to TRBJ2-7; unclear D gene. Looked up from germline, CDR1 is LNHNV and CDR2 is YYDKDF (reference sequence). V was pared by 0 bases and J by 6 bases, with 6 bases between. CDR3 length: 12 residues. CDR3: CATSREGPEQYF. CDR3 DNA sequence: TGTGCCACCAGCAGAGAGGGCCCCGAGCAGTACTTC.

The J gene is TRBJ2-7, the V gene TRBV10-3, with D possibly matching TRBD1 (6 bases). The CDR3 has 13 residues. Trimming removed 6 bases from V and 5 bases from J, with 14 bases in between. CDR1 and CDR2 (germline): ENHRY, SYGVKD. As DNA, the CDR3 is TGTGCCATCAGGGGGGCTTTGGGGAACGAGCAGTACTTC. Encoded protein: CAIRGALGNEQYF.

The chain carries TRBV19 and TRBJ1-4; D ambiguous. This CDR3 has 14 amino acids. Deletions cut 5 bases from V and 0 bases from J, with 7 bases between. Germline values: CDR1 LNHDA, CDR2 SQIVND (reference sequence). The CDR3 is CASSSGATNEKLFF. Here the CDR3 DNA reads TGTGCCAGTAGTTCGGGAGCAACTAATGAAAAACTGTTTTTT.